The source of this T cell receptor delta chain is a study of gamma-delta T cells after stem cell transplantation. TCRdb fed the RT-PCR reads to CATT. The repertoire holds some 16,000 delta-chain clones, with roughly 9% as singletons. The germline CDR1 and CDR2 sequences are GEAIGNYY and EKD. V was pared by 2 bases and J by 3 bases, with 14 bases of the junction left unmatched. CDR3 length: 17 residues. Worth noting for this clone: The mismatch at residue 8 between this DNA's translation and the TCRdb protein of a much larger clone likely reflects a read error; the protein shown is translated from the DNA.

The chain joins TRDV2 to TRDJ1; 7 positions agree with TRDD3. Sequenced input: gamma-delta T cells. This receptor was identified in a human donor. It is not recorded whose cells these are; they may come from a transplant donor. CDR3 sequence (DNA): TGTGCCTGTGACAGACTACTGGAGGATACGCGGGCCGATAAACTCATCTTT. Protein sequence: CACDRLLEDTRADKLIF.